This T cell receptor (beta chain) was found in a study of blood T cell repertoires in COVID-19. Study-level background: Material from acute and convalescent COVID-19 was sourced from the United States, Italy and Spain.

Clones were sequenced by immunoSEQ multiplex PCR, and TCRdb holds only the in-frame ones, with some missing. The sample has tens of thousands of clones; approximately 85% are singletons. The source of this sequence is a human donor in a cohort sampled during active COVID-19. Material: peripheral blood.

CDR3 protein: CASSWTGDTEAFF. CDR3 nucleotides: TGTGCCAGCAGTTGGACAGGGGACACTGAAGCTTTCTTT. This rearrangement joins TRBV12-3 or TRBV12-4 to TRBJ1-1; 9 bases are shared with TRBD1. The CDR3 loop spans 13 amino acids. V gave up 4 bases and J gave up 3 bases; unmatched junction bases: 0.